The rows below give T cell receptor beta chains drawn from one sample of a study of blood T cell repertoires in COVID-19. TCRdb's table, derived via immunoSEQ multiplex PCR, lists solely in-frame clones and lacks some. The sample has approximately 200,000 clones, 86% seen once. The sample comprised PBMCs or T cells enriched from blood (not recorded which). Every receptor here comes from a woman younger than 45 who had recovered from COVID-19. The conserved cysteine and the conserved F or W are not part of the CDR3 here.

TRBJ1-5 TRBV28 ASSLRVGQPQH
TRBJ2-3 TRBV6-2/TRBV6-3 ASSHTDRVTDTQY
TRBJ2-7 TRBV20-1 SASDSGSGQDEQY
TRBJ1-5 TRBV28 ASTSGRPDQPQH
TRBJ2-1 TRBV18 ASSRRDSPSYNEQF
TRBJ2-7 TRBV7-3 ASSQGQGSSYEQY
TRBJ1-2 TRBV3-1/TRBV3-2 ASSQDERASGHGYT
TRBJ2-7 TRBV6-5 ASANGQGVSEQY
TRBJ1-1 TRBV7-9 ASSLQDSEAF
TRBJ2-3 TRBV7-8 ASSLRTGDLSTDTQY
TRBJ2-7 TRBV6-5 ASSPGSLEFYEQY
TRBJ2-1 TRBV6-2/TRBV6-3 ASSPRTSGTSYNEQF
TRBJ2-5 TRBV5-1 ASSGPLGPQETQY
TRBJ1-5 TRBV19 ASSEERSNQPQH
TRBJ2-5 TRBV13 ASSSRTSGAAETQY
TRBJ2-7 TRBV19 ASSHRSYEQY
TRBJ1-2 TRBV3-1/TRBV3-2 ASSHPFQGAGGYT
TRBJ1-2 TRBV27 ASSLKGNYGYT
TRBJ2-7 TRBV19 ASSQQGSYEQY
TRBJ1-2 TRBV6-5 ASIKRQGGYGYT
TRBJ2-4 TRBV28 ASSTQGIAKNIQY
TRBJ2-3 TRBV10-1 ASSESSGSTDTQY